The clone carrying this TCR beta chain is a singleton in its sample. V was shortened by 7 bases and J by 3 bases, with 10 bases between the two germline ends. This CDR3 spans 13 amino acids. In germline, CDR1 is SGHTA, CDR2 FQGNSA. Participants, roughly 18 to 90 years old, spanned about 26 US areas. Clinical history as reported by participants underpinned cohort assignment. Source study methods: Reference gene primers were amplified, and this amplification served to estimate nucleated cell counts. Generated by immunoSEQ multiplex PCR, the TCRdb table keeps only in-frame clones and is missing some. V and J calls and clone size follow that table, whereas D and trimming were derived from the DNA. The sample has some 380,000 clones, approximately 85% seen once. The source of the sample is a study of blood T cell repertoires in COVID-19. Study-wide context: Both acute and convalescent COVID-19 samples were obtained from the United States, Italy and Spain.

Sequenced sample: PBMCs or T cells enriched from blood (not recorded which). The chain joins TRBV7-2 to TRBJ1-5; D is unresolved. The clonotype was recovered from a middle-aged woman with acute COVID-19. In DNA, the CDR3 is TGTGCCAGCACCAAGGAGTTCAATCAGCCCCAGCATTTT. This gives the protein CASTKEFNQPQHF.